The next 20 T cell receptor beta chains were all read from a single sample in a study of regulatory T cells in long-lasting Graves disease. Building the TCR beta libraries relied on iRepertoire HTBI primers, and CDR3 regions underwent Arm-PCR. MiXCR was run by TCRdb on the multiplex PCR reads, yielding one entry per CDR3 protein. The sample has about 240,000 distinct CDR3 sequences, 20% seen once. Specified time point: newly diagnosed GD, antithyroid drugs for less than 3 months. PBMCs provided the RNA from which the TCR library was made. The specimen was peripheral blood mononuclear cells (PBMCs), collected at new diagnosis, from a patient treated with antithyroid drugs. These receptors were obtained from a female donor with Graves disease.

CDR3: CSVTPGTVDQEQYF. The CDR3 DNA reads as TGCAGCGTTACCCCCGGGACAGTTGATCAGGAGCAGTACTTC. The chain is built from TRBV29-1 and TRBJ2-7; 7 bases map to TRBD1. Losses at the gene ends were 5 bases for V and 7 bases for J; bases not matched to a gene: 14. CDR3 size: 14 residues. Germline V gives CDR1 SQVTM, CDR2 ANQGSEA.

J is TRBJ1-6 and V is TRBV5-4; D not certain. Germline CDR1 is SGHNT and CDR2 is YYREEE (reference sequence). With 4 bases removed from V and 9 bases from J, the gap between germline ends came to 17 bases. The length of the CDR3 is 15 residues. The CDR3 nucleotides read TGTGCCAGCAGCCCGATGGACGGTGGGATTTCACCCCTCCACTTT. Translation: CASSPMDGGISPLHF.

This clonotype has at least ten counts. DNA for the CDR3: TGTGCCAGCAGCCCCTCACGTGATACGCAGTATTTT. Residues: CASSPSRDTQYF. This sequence joins TRBV7-2 and TRBJ2-3; D gene uncertain. Deletions cut 5 bases from V and 6 bases from J, with 9 bases between. There are 12 residues in the CDR3. The germline gives CDR1 SGHTA, CDR2 FQGNSA.

The CDR3, as DNA: TGTGCCAGCCGGGACAGCAGTACCTATGGCTACACCTTC. This codes for CASRDSSTYGYTF. The chain combines TRBV6-1 with TRBJ1-2; 7 nucleotides align to TRBD1. J lost 4 bases, V lost 8 bases, and 7 bases had no gene match. Per the germline V gene, CDR1 is MNHNS and CDR2 is SASEGT. The CDR3 has 13 residues.

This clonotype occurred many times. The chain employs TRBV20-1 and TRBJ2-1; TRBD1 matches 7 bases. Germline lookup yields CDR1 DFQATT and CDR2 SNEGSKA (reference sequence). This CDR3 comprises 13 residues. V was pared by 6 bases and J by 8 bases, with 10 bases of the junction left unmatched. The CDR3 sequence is CSANEGALDEQFF. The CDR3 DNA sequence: TGCAGTGCCAATGAGGGGGCGCTTGATGAGCAGTTCTTC.

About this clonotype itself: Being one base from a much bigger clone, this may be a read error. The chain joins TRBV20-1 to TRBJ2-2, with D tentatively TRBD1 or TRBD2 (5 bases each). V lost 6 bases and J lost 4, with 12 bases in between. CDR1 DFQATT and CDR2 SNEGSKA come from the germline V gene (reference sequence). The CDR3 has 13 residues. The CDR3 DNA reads TGCAGTGCCTGGGACGTTGGCACCGGGGAGCTGTTTTTT. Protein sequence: CSAWDVGTGELFF.

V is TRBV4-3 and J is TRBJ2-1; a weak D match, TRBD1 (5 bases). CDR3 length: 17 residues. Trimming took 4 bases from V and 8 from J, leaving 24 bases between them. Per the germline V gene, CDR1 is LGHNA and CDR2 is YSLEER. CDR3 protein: CASSLIPPRGPPDEQFF. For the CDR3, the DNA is TGCGCCAGCAGCCTTATTCCTCCAAGGGGCCCCCCTGATGAGCAGTTCTTC.

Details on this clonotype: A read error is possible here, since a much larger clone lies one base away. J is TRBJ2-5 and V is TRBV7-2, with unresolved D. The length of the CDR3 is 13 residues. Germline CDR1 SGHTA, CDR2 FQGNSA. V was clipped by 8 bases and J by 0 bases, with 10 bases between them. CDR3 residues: CASPEAYQETQYF. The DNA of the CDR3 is TGTGCCAGCCCAGAGGCGTACCAAGAGACCCAGTACTTC.

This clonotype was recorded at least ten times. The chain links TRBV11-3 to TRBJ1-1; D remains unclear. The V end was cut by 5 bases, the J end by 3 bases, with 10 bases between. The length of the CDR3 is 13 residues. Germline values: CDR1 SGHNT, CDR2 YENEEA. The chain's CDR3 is CASSNHPDTEAFF. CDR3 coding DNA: TGTGCCAGCAGCAACCACCCGGACACTGAAGCTTTCTTT.

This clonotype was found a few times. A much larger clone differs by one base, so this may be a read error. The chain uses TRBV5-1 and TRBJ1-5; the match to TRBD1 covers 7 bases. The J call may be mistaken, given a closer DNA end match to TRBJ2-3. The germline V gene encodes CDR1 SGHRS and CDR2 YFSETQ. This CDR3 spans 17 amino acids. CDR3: CASSLATQGTRNQPQYF. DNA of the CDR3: TGCGCCAGCAGTCTAGCCACACAGGGGACCCGAAATCAGCCCCAGTATTTT.

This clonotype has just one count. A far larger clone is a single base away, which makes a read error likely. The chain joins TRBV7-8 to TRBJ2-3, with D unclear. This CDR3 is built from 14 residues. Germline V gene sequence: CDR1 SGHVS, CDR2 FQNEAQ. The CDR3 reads CAGSRSRNTDTQYF. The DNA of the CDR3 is TGTGCCGGCAGCCGCAGTAGGAACACAGATACGCAGTATTTT.

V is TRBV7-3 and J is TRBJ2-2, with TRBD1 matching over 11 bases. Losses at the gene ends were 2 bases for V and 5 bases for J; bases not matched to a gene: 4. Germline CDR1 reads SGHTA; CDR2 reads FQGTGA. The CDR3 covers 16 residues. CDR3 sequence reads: CASSLPGQGVTGELFF. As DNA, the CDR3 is TGTGCCAGCAGCTTACCGGGACAGGGGGTAACCGGGGAGCTGTTTTTT.

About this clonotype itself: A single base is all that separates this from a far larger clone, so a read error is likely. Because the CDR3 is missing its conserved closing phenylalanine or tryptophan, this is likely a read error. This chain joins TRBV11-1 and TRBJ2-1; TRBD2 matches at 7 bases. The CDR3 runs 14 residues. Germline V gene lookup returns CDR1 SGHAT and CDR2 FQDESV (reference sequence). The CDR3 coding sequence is TGCGCCAGCAGCCCCTCCGGGGGGTACAATGAGCAGTTCTCC. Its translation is CASSPSGGYNEQFS.

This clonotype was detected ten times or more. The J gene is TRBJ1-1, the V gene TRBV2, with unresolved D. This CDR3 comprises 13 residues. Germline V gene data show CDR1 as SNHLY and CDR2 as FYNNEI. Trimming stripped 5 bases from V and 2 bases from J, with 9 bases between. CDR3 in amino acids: CASSWTENTEAFF. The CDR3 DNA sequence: TGTGCCAGCAGTTGGACGGAAAACACTGAAGCTTTCTTT.

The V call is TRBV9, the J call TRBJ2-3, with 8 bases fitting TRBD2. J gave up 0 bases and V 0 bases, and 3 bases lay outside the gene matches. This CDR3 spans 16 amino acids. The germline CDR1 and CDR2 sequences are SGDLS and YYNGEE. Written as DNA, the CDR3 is TGTGCCAGCAGCGTAGGGCGGGAGGACAGCACAGATACGCAGTATTTT. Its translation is CASSVGREDSTDTQYF.

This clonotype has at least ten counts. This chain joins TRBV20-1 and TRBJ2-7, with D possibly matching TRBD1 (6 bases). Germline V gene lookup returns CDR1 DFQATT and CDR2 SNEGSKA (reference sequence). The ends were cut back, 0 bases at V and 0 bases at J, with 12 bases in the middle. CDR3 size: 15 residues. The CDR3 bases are TGCAGTGCTAGAGACCCTTCAGGGGACTCCTACGAGCAGTACTTC. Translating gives CSARDPSGDSYEQYF.

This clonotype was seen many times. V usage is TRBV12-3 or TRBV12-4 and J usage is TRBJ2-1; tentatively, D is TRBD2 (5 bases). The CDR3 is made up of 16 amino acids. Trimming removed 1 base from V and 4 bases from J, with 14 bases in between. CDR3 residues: CASSLEHLSVYNEQFF. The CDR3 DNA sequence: TGTGCCAGCAGTTTAGAGCATCTTAGCGTGTACAATGAGCAGTTCTTC.

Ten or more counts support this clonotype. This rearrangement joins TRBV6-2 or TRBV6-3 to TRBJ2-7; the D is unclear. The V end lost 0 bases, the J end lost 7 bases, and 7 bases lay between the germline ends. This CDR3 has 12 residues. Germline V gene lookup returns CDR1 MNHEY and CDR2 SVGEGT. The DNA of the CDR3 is TGTGCCAGCAGTTACTCAGCCGGAGAGCAGTACTTC. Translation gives CASSYSAGEQYF.

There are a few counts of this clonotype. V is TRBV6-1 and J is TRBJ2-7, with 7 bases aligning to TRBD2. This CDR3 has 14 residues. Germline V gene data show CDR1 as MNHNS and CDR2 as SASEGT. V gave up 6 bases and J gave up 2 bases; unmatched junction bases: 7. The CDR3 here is CASRPAGNAYEQYF. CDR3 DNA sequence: TGTGCCAGCAGGCCAGCGGGAAATGCCTACGAGCAGTACTTC.

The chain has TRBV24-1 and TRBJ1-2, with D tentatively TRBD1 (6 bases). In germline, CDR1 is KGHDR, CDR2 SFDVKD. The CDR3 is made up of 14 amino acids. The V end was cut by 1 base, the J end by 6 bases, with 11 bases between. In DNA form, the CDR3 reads TGTGCCACCAGTGATTTCGGGGACACACATGGCTACACCTTC. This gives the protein CATSDFGDTHGYTF.